This T cell receptor (beta chain) came from a study of T cell clones after liver transplantation. Study-wide background: Samples came from ITN030ST, which attempted immunosuppression withdrawal within 2 years of liver transplantation.

Assay: immunoSEQ multiplex PCR; the TCRdb copy retains only in-frame clones and omits some. The sample consists of more than 5,000 clones, roughly 78% of them appearing once. Germline CDR1 MNHEY, CDR2 SMNVEV (reference sequence). The CDR3 spans 14 residues. The ends were cut back, 2 bases at V and 7 bases at J, with 14 bases in the middle. The clonotype originates from a human patient who received a liver transplant. The graft donor may have contributed some T cells. The rearrangement uses TRBV27 and TRBJ1-1; a weak D match, TRBD1 (5 bases). This specimen was CD8+ T cells from blood, taken 24 months after liver transplant. CDR3 nucleotides: TGTGCCAGCAGTTTAAACCGACAGACAGATGAAGCTTTCTTT. Its translation: CASSLNRQTDEAFF.